Presented here are 2 T cell receptor beta chains from one specimen sequenced in a study of beta chain features in type 1 diabetes. What was sequenced were expressed TCRB transcripts, since all of the isolated RNA had been reverse transcribed. TCRdb's copy holds only in-frame clones and misses some; the assay was immunoSEQ multiplex PCR. The sample carries 200,000 to 300,000 clones, less than 15% recorded once. Sequenced: naive CD4+ T cells from blood. The receptors here all came from a woman aged 40-49 years in good health.

The sample holds a few counts of this clone. This chain connects TRBV29-1 to TRBJ1-4; TRBD1 might be the D (5 bases). This CDR3 is 14 amino acids long. The germline gives CDR1 SQVTM, CDR2 ANQGSEA. Trimming shortened V by 8 bases and J by 2 bases, and 15 bases separated the two germline ends. CDR3 DNA: TGCAGCTATACAAGGGGCCGGACTAATGAAAAACTGTTTTTT. This sequence encodes CSYTRGRTNEKLFF.

This clone has only a few counts. The V and J genes are TRBV7-2 and TRBJ2-4; possibly TRBD2 for D (5 bases). The CDR3 is 17 amino acids. Trimming took 3 bases from V and 0 from J, leaving 15 bases between them. Germline assignment: CDR1 SGHTA and CDR2 FQGNSA. The CDR3 bases are TGTGCCAGCAGCTTTAGTCCGGGGTCCCCAGCCAAAAACATTCAGTACTTC. It specifies CASSFSPGSPAKNIQYF. The variable domain in full, completed from reference TRBV7-2 and TRBJ2-4, reads GAGVSQSPSNKVTEKGKDVELRCDPISGHTALYWYRQSLGQGLEFLIYFQGNSAPDKSGLPSDRFSAERTGGSVSTLTIQRTQQEDSAVYLCASSFSPGSPAKNIQYFGAGTRLSVL.